Shown below are 14 T cell receptor beta chains from a single sample sequenced in a study of shared clonotypes between healthy human individuals. Profiled with immunoSEQ multiplex PCR; TCRdb holds only in-frame clones, not every one. The sample includes 2 million to 2.5 million clones, 90% to 95% of them seen just once. Sequencing input: naive CD4+ T cells from PBMCs. The subset: CD45RA+ positively selected. These receptors were obtained from a man younger than 35 in good health. Some clones in this sample may be carry-over from other donors' samples.

The chain links TRBV6-6 to TRBJ2-1; D may be TRBD2 (6 bases). Trimming took off 0 bases at V and 15 bases at J, with 9 bases between the two ends. Looked up from germline, CDR1 is MNHNY and CDR2 is SVGAGI (reference sequence). This CDR3 has 11 amino acids. CDR3 in DNA: TGTGCCAGCAGTTACTCGCTAGCGTGGTTCTTC. Translated: CASSYSLAWFF.

This clone was counted only a few times. The chain uses TRBV5-6 and TRBJ1-2, with a tentative D call TRBD1 (5 bases). The V end was cut by 7 bases, the J end by 4 bases, with 5 bases between. The CDR3 loop spans 10 amino acids. Germline-derived CDR1 and CDR2 are SGHDT and YYEEEE. The CDR3 nucleotides are TGTGCCAGCGGGGCCTATGGCTACACCTTC. Translating gives CASGAYGYTF.

To note about this clone: Other nucleotide sequences from this sample produce the same CDR3. The chain's CDR3 is CASSLQGPSYEQYF. CDR3 sequence (DNA): TGTGCCAGCAGTCTACAGGGGCCCTCCTACGAGCAGTACTTC. The chain couples TRBV28 to TRBJ2-7; 7 nucleotides align to TRBD1. Per germline, CDR1 MDHEN and CDR2 SYDVKM. CDR3 length equals 14 residues. After removal of 5 bases from V and 0 bases from J, the junction contained 4 bases not matched to a gene.

The chain recombines TRBV4-1 with TRBJ2-2; 8 bases are shared with TRBD2. CDR1 and CDR2 from the germline V gene are MGHRA and YSYEKL. V was clipped by 11 bases and J by 3 bases; unmatched bases: 8. The CDR3 extends over 14 amino acids. Written as DNA, the CDR3 is TGCGCCTCCGGGAGGGGGGTGGACACCGGGGAGCTGTTTTTT. Translation gives CASGRGVDTGELFF.

The V call is TRBV5-5, the J call TRBJ1-1; D gene uncertain. The CDR3 has 15 amino acids. The V gene's germline CDR1 is SGHKS and CDR2 YYEKEE (reference sequence). Trimming pared 5 bases from V and 3 bases from J, leaving 17 bases between. CDR3 coding DNA: TGTGCCAGCAGATCCCGGGCCCCTCTGGACACTGAAGCTTTCTTT. Its protein product is CASRSRAPLDTEAFF.

This sequence joins TRBV28 and TRBJ1-1, with TRBD1 identical over 7 bases. Germline V lookup: CDR1 MDHEN, CDR2 SYDVKM. The CDR3 spans 23 residues. Trimming removed 1 base from V and 4 bases from J; junction bases left unmatched: 30. In DNA, the CDR3 is TGTGCCAGCAGTTTATTTTCCCATAACCAAAGACCACCCAAAGACAGGGCATTCACTGAAGCTTTCTTT. Translating it yields CASSLFSHNQRPPKDRAFTEAFF.

Regarding this clone: Different DNA sequences within this sample yield the same CDR3. The rearrangement joins TRBV19 to TRBJ2-2, with TRBD2 matching 10 bases. This CDR3 has 15 amino acids. With 1 base clipped from V and 6 bases from J, the junction kept 2 bases outside the gene matches. Germline values: CDR1 LNHDA, CDR2 SQIVND (reference sequence). The CDR3 DNA is TGTGCCAGTAGTATAGGGCTAGCGGGAGCCGGGGAGCTGTTTTTT. It translates to CASSIGLAGAGELFF.

The rearrangement links TRBV5-1 to TRBJ1-2; a possible D gene is TRBD1 (5 bases). Trimming shortened V by 0 bases and J by 6 bases, and 12 bases separated the two germline ends. Germline values: CDR1 SGHRS, CDR2 YFSETQ. CDR3 length: 14 residues. CDR3 in amino acids: CASSLAETDNGYTF. Written as DNA, the CDR3 is TGCGCCAGCAGCTTGGCCGAGACAGATAATGGCTACACCTTC.

V usage is TRBV28 and J usage is TRBJ2-1; D is possibly TRBD1 (6 bases). V lost 6 bases to trimming and J lost 4 bases, with 10 bases between them. Germline V lookup: CDR1 MDHEN, CDR2 SYDVKM. This CDR3 spans 13 amino acids. In nucleotides, the CDR3 is TGTGCCAGCAGACGGACAGATTACAATGAGCAGTTCTTC. This codes for CASRRTDYNEQFF.

V gene TRBV18 combines with J gene TRBJ2-3; D possibly corresponds to TRBD1 (5 bases). Trimming cost V 6 bases and J 1 base, with 11 bases left between them. In germline, CDR1 is KGHSH, CDR2 LQKENI. This CDR3 spans 14 amino acids. This chain's CDR3 is CASSLGHGTDTQYF. In nucleotides, the CDR3 is TGTGCCAGCTCCCTCGGACACGGCACAGATACGCAGTATTTT.

This clone occurred once. CDR3 sequence: CASSKFSGSSYNEQFF. The CDR3 bases are TGCGCCAGCAGTAAATTTAGCGGGAGCTCCTACAATGAGCAGTTCTTC. The chain recombines TRBV10-1 with TRBJ2-1; TRBD2 agrees at 9 bases. The ends lost 5 bases at V and 0 bases at J; junction bases unmatched: 5. The CDR3 spans 16 residues. Germline V gene data show CDR1 as WNHNN and CDR2 as SYGVQD (reference sequence).

The gene calls are TRBV28 and TRBJ2-7; D not certain. Germline V gene sequence: CDR1 MDHEN, CDR2 SYDVKM. The CDR3 runs 13 residues. Between the trimmed V and J ends, which lost 4 bases and 4 bases, there was a span of 11 bases. The CDR3 DNA is TGTGCCAGCAGTTCCCCACCGCTTTACGAGCAGTACTTC. Its protein is CASSSPPLYEQYF.

The chain couples TRBV5-1 to TRBJ2-7; TRBD2 agrees at 13 bases. Germline V gene lookup returns CDR1 SGHRS and CDR2 YFSETQ. The J segment lost 3 bases and the V segment lost 4 bases, leaving 7 bases of the junction unmatched. The length of the CDR3 is 16 residues. The CDR3 reads CASSVGGLAGSYEQYF. Here the CDR3 DNA reads TGCGCCAGCAGCGTTGGGGGACTAGCGGGAAGCTACGAGCAGTACTTC.

Of note for this clone: This specimen includes other DNA sequences encoding the same CDR3. The CDR3 DNA is TGTGCCAGCAGTTCAAGGACGGGAAACTATGGCTACACCTTC. It encodes CASSSRTGNYGYTF. The rearrangement joins TRBV27 to TRBJ1-2; D unresolved. The V end lost 4 bases, the J end lost 2 bases, and 11 bases lay between the germline ends. CDR1 is MNHEY, CDR2 SMNVEV, per germline (reference sequence). The CDR3 length is 14 residues.